Below, 26 T cell receptor beta chains from the same sample are listed, as sequenced in a study of blood T cell repertoires in COVID-19. The protocol was immunoSEQ multiplex PCR, while the TCRdb copy is restricted to in-frame clones and leaves out a portion. The repertoire holds around 150,000 clones, 65% to 85% seen once, with almost 9% in the top ten. Sequenced sample: peripheral blood. The source is a man under 40 with COVID-19, enrolled during active disease.

The rearrangement links TRBV28 to TRBJ1-6, with a weak D call TRBD1 (6 bases). V was pared by 6 bases and J by 10 bases, with 19 bases between. This CDR3 region has 15 residues. Germline CDR1 MDHEN, CDR2 SYDVKM. The CDR3 here is CASRSLPGTGSPLHF. In DNA, the CDR3 is TGTGCCAGCAGGTCCCTCCCGGGAACAGGGTCACCCCTCCACTTT.

The count of this clone is one. The gene calls are TRBV12-5 and TRBJ2-1; D possibly corresponds to TRBD2 (5 bases). The CDR3 is 14 residues long. V shed 3 bases and J shed 4 bases, with 10 bases lying between them. The germline gives CDR1 LGHNT, CDR2 FRNRAP. CDR3 loop: CASGFLGGYNEQFF. CDR3 bases: TGTGCTAGTGGTTTCCTAGGCGGGTACAATGAGCAGTTCTTC.

V usage is TRBV5-6 and J usage is TRBJ2-7; D is perhaps TRBD2 (6 bases). Germline V gene data show CDR1 as SGHDT and CDR2 as YYEEEE. V was cut by 2 bases and J by 6 bases, with 15 bases left in between. The CDR3 totals 14 residues. Here the CDR3 reads CASSLVSGVGEQYF. The DNA of the CDR3 is TGTGCCAGCAGCTTAGTGTCGGGGGTCGGCGAGCAGTACTTC.

This clone is a singleton in its sample. This chain connects TRBV27 to TRBJ2-3; 15 positions match TRBD2. J was trimmed by 0 bases and V by 2 bases; bases with no gene match: 15. Germline V CDR1 and CDR2: MNHEY, SMNVEV (reference sequence). The CDR3 is 22 residues long. CDR3 loop: CASSLRYRTSGRAKYSTDTQYF. CDR3 in DNA: TGTGCCAGCAGTTTACGTTACAGGACTAGCGGGAGGGCCAAATATAGCACAGATACGCAGTATTTT.

The chain carries TRBV7-2 and TRBJ1-5, with a weak D call TRBD1 (5 bases). The germline CDR1 and CDR2 sequences are SGHTA and FQGNSA. V was shortened by 5 bases and J by 6 bases, with 17 bases between the two germline ends. CDR3 size: 15 residues. Here the CDR3 DNA reads TGTGCCAGCAGCCGGGGGATGGGATCGAGTCAGCCCCAGCATTTT. Translated: CASSRGMGSSQPQHF.

Comment on this clone: This may stem from a read error, because a much larger clone lies one nucleotide away. The chain combines TRBV6-5 with TRBJ2-2; no clear D gene. The germline gives CDR1 MNHEY, CDR2 SVGAGI. Trimming pared 6 bases from V and 0 bases from J, leaving 5 bases between. The CDR3 consists of 13 residues. CDR3 protein: CASSLANTGELFF. CDR3 in DNA: TGTGCCAGCAGCCTCGCGAACACCGGGGAGCTGTTTTTT.

This clone was counted only a few times. This chain joins TRBV30 and TRBJ2-2, with D possibly being TRBD2 (6 bases). Trimming took 3 bases from V and 1 from J, leaving 9 bases between them. Germline-derived CDR1 and CDR2 are GTSNPN and SVGIG (reference sequence). CDR3 length equals 14 residues. The CDR3 DNA reads TGTGCCTGGAGGGAGGGTCGGAACACCGGGGAGCTGTTTTTT. This sequence encodes CAWREGRNTGELFF.

The V and J genes are TRBV7-2 and TRBJ2-3; TRBD2 aligns across 7 bases. CDR3 length: 15 residues. V shed 0 bases and J 2 bases; nucleotides not matched to a gene: 2. CDR1 is SGHTA, CDR2 FQGNSA, per germline. This CDR3 is CASSLAGGFTDTQYF. For the CDR3, the DNA is TGTGCCAGCAGCTTAGCGGGAGGGTTCACAGATACGCAGTATTTT.

The rearrangement links TRBV5-4 to TRBJ2-5; 11 bases line up with TRBD2. Germline-derived CDR1 and CDR2 are SGHNT and YYREEE (reference sequence). The CDR3 covers 15 residues. Trimming at V came to 5 bases and at J to 2 bases, leaving 5 bases not matched to a gene. The CDR3 DNA reads TGTGCCAGCAGACGGACTAGCGGGTCACAAGAGACCCAGTACTTC. It specifies CASRRTSGSQETQYF. The variable domain in full, completed from reference TRBV5-4 and TRBJ2-5, reads ETGVTQSPTHLIKTRGQQVTLRCSSQSGHNTVSWYQQALGQGPQFIFQYYREEENGRGNFPPRFSGLQFPNYSSELNVNALELDDSALYLCASRRTSGSQETQYFGPGTRLLVL.

J is TRBJ2-6 and V is TRBV15, with D unresolved. V lost 0 bases, J lost 0 bases, and 6 bases lay in between. CDR1 and CDR2 from the germline V gene are LNHNV and YYDKDF (reference sequence). The CDR3 is 16 amino acids. CDR3 loop: CATSRDTGSGANVLTF. CDR3 nucleotides: TGTGCCACCAGCAGAGATACGGGCTCTGGGGCCAACGTCCTGACTTTC.

This clone was found once. V usage is TRBV3-1 (or the pseudogene TRBV3-2) and J usage is TRBJ2-7; TRBD2 aligns across 10 bases. The germline V gene has CDR1 LGHDT and CDR2 YNNKEL (reference sequence). This CDR3 comprises 14 residues. V shed 5 bases and J 4 bases; nucleotides not matched to a gene: 5. This CDR3 is CASSAVAGGYEQYF. CDR3 nucleotides: TGTGCCAGCAGCGCTGTAGCGGGAGGATACGAGCAGTACTTC.

This clone was detected a few times. This chain links TRBV14 with TRBJ1-2; 8 bases are shared with TRBD1. This CDR3 spans 14 amino acids. Per germline, CDR1 SGHDN and CDR2 FVKESK. The V segment lost 4 bases and the J segment 5 bases; nucleotides outside the gene matches: 6. The CDR3 protein is CASSPFQGAYGYTF. The CDR3 bases are TGTGCCAGCAGCCCATTCCAGGGGGCTTATGGCTACACCTTC.

The chain employs TRBV7-2 and TRBJ1-3; D is unclear. CDR3 length: 16 residues. Germline V gives CDR1 SGHTA, CDR2 FQGNSA. Deletions cut 3 bases from V and 0 bases from J, with 12 bases between. The CDR3 DNA is TGTGCCAGCAGCTTTCAGCGGCCAAGCTCTGGAAACACCATATATTTT. Translated: CASSFQRPSSGNTIYF.

The chain links TRBV28 to TRBJ1-2; maybe TRBD1 (6 bases). The CDR3 spans 13 residues. Germline V gene sequence: CDR1 MDHEN, CDR2 SYDVKM. Trimming took off 4 bases at V and 8 bases at J, with 14 bases between the two ends. In nucleotides, the CDR3 is TGTGCCAGCAGTTCGACAGGCGGCTCGGGCTACACCTTC. As protein: CASSSTGGSGYTF.

The J gene is TRBJ2-3, the V gene TRBV10-3; TRBD1 aligns across 9 bases. V lost 10 bases and J lost 0; bases outside the gene matches: 11. Germline V gene sequence: CDR1 ENHRY, CDR2 SYGVKD. The CDR3 covers 16 residues. CDR3 nucleotide sequence: TGTGCCACCTCGGGGCGACAGGGGGGAAGCACAGATACGCAGTATTTT. It is translated as CATSGRQGGSTDTQYF.

The chain employs TRBV20-1 and TRBJ1-5; TRBD1 matches at 7 bases. The CDR3 loop spans 13 amino acids. Unmatched junction bases numbered 3, after V lost 3 bases and J lost 4 bases. CDR1 DFQATT and CDR2 SNEGSKA come from the germline V gene (reference sequence). CDR3 amino acids: CSASTRGNQPQHF. The CDR3 DNA sequence: TGCAGTGCTAGTACCAGGGGGAATCAGCCCCAGCATTTT.

The V call is TRBV27, the J call TRBJ2-5, with a weak D call TRBD1 (6 bases). The CDR3 runs to 13 residues. Germline CDR1 is MNHEY and CDR2 is SMNVEV (reference sequence). V gave up 3 bases and J gave up 7 bases, with 12 bases separating them. This CDR3 reads CASSFTARGTQYF. CDR3 DNA sequence: TGTGCCAGCAGTTTTACAGCCAGGGGGACCCAGTACTTC.

The chain joins TRBV12-3 or TRBV12-4 to TRBJ2-1, with 8 bases matching TRBD1. The CDR3 sequence is 13 residues long. The trim removed 2 bases at V and 13 bases at J, leaving 7 bases unmatched. The CDR3 region has the DNA TGTGCCAGCAGTTTACTATCCGGGACAGGACAGTTCTTC. Residues: CASSLLSGTGQFF.

The chain employs TRBV28 and TRBJ1-2, with TRBD1 matching over 7 bases. The trim removed 7 bases at V and 5 bases at J, leaving 4 bases unmatched. The CDR3 consists of 12 residues. Germline V gene lookup returns CDR1 MDHEN and CDR2 SYDVKM. CDR3 sequence reads: CASMGRGYGYTF. CDR3 DNA sequence: TGTGCCAGCATGGGCAGGGGGTATGGCTACACCTTC.

This sequence joins TRBV9 and TRBJ2-7, with D maybe TRBD1 (6 bases). The CDR3 consists of 14 residues. CDR1 and CDR2 from the germline V gene are SGDLS and YYNGEE. The germline V and J ends were trimmed by 3 bases and 3 bases, with 13 bases remaining between them. The CDR3 DNA reads TGTGCCAGCAGCGGACCTGGACAGAACTACGAGCAGTACTTC. Amino acids: CASSGPGQNYEQYF.

This chain joins TRBV10-3 and TRBJ2-3, with 10 bases fitting TRBD2. The CDR3 has 15 residues. The V segment lost 3 bases and the J segment 4 bases; nucleotides outside the gene matches: 4. The germline V gene encodes CDR1 ENHRY and CDR2 SYGVKD. DNA for the CDR3: TGTGCCATCAGTGAAGAAGCGGGAGGGGCAGATACGCAGTATTTT. This translates into CAISEEAGGADTQYF.

The gene calls are TRBV6-2 or TRBV6-3 and TRBJ2-7; tentative D call: TRBD2 (6 bases). With 2 bases removed from V and 3 bases from J, the gap between germline ends came to 11 bases. The V gene's germline CDR1 is MNHEY and CDR2 SVGEGT. The CDR3 is 14 amino acids. The DNA of the CDR3 is TGTGCCAGCAGTTACGCGGGGACTGACTACGAGCAGTACTTC. This translates into CASSYAGTDYEQYF.

The chain combines TRBV5-8 with TRBJ2-7; 9 bases map to TRBD1. The CDR3 spans 14 residues. In germline, CDR1 is SGHTS, CDR2 YDEGEE. After removal of 5 bases from V and 0 bases from J, the junction contained 3 bases not matched to a gene. Here the CDR3 reads CASRGTGSSYEQYF. The CDR3 DNA is TGTGCCAGCAGGGGGACAGGGTCCTCCTACGAGCAGTACTTC.

The rearrangement joins TRBV5-6 to TRBJ2-7, with TRBD1 matching 9 bases. The CDR3 contains 16 residues. V was clipped by 4 bases and J by 6 bases; unmatched bases: 14. The germline gives CDR1 SGHDT, CDR2 YYEEEE. Written as DNA, the CDR3 is TGTGCCAGCAGCCGGACAGGGGTAAGTTCGAGAGGCGAGCAGTACTTC. Translation gives CASSRTGVSSRGEQYF.

V is TRBV19 and J is TRBJ2-6; 8 bases fit TRBD1. J lost 2 bases, V lost 9 bases, and 9 bases had no gene match. Germline V lookup: CDR1 LNHDA, CDR2 SQIVND (reference sequence). The CDR3 totals 16 residues. In DNA form, the CDR3 reads TGTGCCAGCACGGACAGGGCGGGAACTGGGGCCAACGTCCTGACTTTC. Translating it yields CASTDRAGTGANVLTF.

The V call is TRBV11-2, the J call TRBJ1-2; the D gene is possibly TRBD1 (6 bases). Trimming shortened V by 0 bases and J by 8 bases, and 13 bases separated the two germline ends. Germline values: CDR1 SGHAT, CDR2 FQNNGV. The CDR3 has 14 amino acids. For the CDR3, the DNA is TGTGCCAGCAGCTTAGATGGGGGGGCACGCGGCTACACCTTC. It yields the protein CASSLDGGARGYTF.